One sample yielded the 6 T cell receptor beta chains listed below, sequenced in a study of T-cell reconstitution after alpha-beta-depleted transplantation in children. During its preparation, the TCRbeta library received unique molecular identifiers. TCRdb used MiXCR to reprocess the PCR reads, holding one entry per CDR3 protein. The sample comprises roughly 790,000 distinct CDR3 sequences, around 17% of which are singletons, and roughly 5% rests with the top ten. The sample in question was PBMCs, mostly from graft donor cells, obtained 360 days after TCRalphabeta/CD19-depleted stem cell transplant. The receptor source for this set is a male patient between 10 and 17 years old who had a stem cell transplant for acute lymphoblastic leukemia, so the T cells may come from the graft donor.

This chain links TRBV21-1 with TRBJ2-1; the table's D call of TRBD2 was not tested on the DNA. TRBV21-1 is a pseudogene. CDR3 length: 19 residues. The CDR3 here is CASSAQGLAGGSSYNEQFF. The CDR3 nucleotides read TGTGCCAGCAGCGCCCAGGGACTAGCGGGTGGGTCGTCCTACAATGAGCAGTTCTTC.

The chain links TRBV4-1 to TRBJ2-7, with 9 positions matching TRBD1. V trimming: 3 bases; J trimming: 2 bases; junction bases outside the gene matches: 5. Germline CDR1 reads MGHRA; CDR2 reads YSYEKL. The CDR3 extends over 15 amino acids. Written as DNA, the CDR3 is TGCGCCAGCAGCCAGGGACAGGGCCTTACCTACGAGCAGTACTTC. Residues: CASSQGQGLTYEQYF.

This clonotype was detected a few times. The chain uses TRBV5-1 and TRBJ1-4; no definite D call. The CDR3 is 13 amino acids. Trimming took off 0 bases at V and 8 bases at J, with 8 bases between the two ends. In germline, CDR1 is SGHRS, CDR2 YFSETQ. CDR3 sequence: CASSLAVGEKLFF. The CDR3 nucleotides are TGCGCCAGCAGCTTGGCAGTGGGGGAAAAACTGTTTTTT.

This clonotype has ten or more counts. The V gene is TRBV15, the J gene TRBJ1-4, with D unclear. CDR3 length: 14 residues. Trimming took 1 base from V and 6 from J, leaving 9 bases between them. CDR1 and CDR2 from the germline V gene are LNHNV and YYDKDF (reference sequence). In nucleotides, the CDR3 is TGTGCCACCAGCAGAGTCAATGAGGATGAAAAACTGTTTTTT. Translated, it gives CATSRVNEDEKLFF.

This chain joins TRBV7-6 and TRBJ2-3; D might be TRBD2 (5 bases). Between the trimmed V and J ends, which lost 6 bases and 3 bases, there was a span of 10 bases. Germline CDR1 SGHVS, CDR2 FNYEAQ. CDR3 length: 13 amino acids. In DNA form, the CDR3 reads TGTGCCAGCAGGCTAGCCGTTACAGATACGCAGTATTTT. Its protein is CASRLAVTDTQYF. The full variable domain, in which reference TRBV7-6 and TRBJ2-3 provide the parts outside the CDR3, is GAGVSQSPRYKVTKRGQDVALRCDPISGHVSLYWYRQALGQGPEFLTYFNYEAQQDKSGLPNDRFSAERPEGSISTLTIQRTEQRDSAMYRCASRLAVTDTQYFGPGTRLTVL.

This clonotype was detected only a few times. The CDR3 sequence is CATATRASGTYNEQFF. Here the CDR3 DNA reads TGTGCCACAGCAACTAGAGCTAGCGGGACTTACAATGAGCAGTTCTTC. The chain has TRBV27 and TRBJ2-1, with TRBD2 identical over 9 bases. The trim removed 10 bases at V and 4 bases at J, leaving 14 bases unmatched. Germline CDR1 reads MNHEY; CDR2 reads SMNVEV (reference sequence). The CDR3 length is 16 residues.